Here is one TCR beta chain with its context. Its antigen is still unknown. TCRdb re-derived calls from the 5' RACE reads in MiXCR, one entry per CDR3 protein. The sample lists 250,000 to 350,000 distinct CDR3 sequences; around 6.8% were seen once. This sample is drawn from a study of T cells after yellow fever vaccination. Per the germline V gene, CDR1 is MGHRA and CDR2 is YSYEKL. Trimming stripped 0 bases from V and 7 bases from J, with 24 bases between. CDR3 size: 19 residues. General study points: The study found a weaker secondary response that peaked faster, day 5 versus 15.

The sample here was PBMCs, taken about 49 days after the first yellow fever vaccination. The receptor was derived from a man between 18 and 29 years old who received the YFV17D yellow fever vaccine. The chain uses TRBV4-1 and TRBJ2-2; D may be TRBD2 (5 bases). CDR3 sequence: CASSQDPAGMGLWVGELFF. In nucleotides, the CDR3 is TGCGCCAGCAGCCAAGATCCCGCGGGCATGGGGTTATGGGTCGGGGAGCTGTTTTTT.